These T cell receptor beta chains were read from a single sample in a study of radiotherapy plus CTLA-4 blockade in lung cancer. Profiling relied on immunoSEQ multiplex PCR, and the TCRdb table lists in-frame clones only, not all of them. The top ten clones hold about 2.6% of a sample with 35,000 to 55,000 clones, over 60% of them seen once. Material: peripheral blood, obtained from a patient treated with radiotherapy plus ipilimumab. These receptors were taken from a human donor with non-small cell lung cancer whose response to radiotherapy plus ipilimumab could not be evaluated. CDR3s include the opening cysteine and the closing phenylalanine or tryptophan. A D gene is named only where the DNA matches it firmly. Clone size appears in some rows only: once, few, many, or a class for an expanded clone.

TRBD2,NA,TRBJ2-3,TRBV4-3,TGCGCCAGCAGCCCCATGGGAGGGAGGGCCGTAGATACGCAGTATTTT,CASSPMGGRAVDTQYF
TRBD2,NA,TRBJ2-5,TRBV5-1,TGCGCCAGCAACGATATAGCGGGGGGGACAGAGACCCAGTACTTC,CASNDIAGGTETQYF
NA,once,TRBJ2-1,TRBV7-3,TGTGCCAGCAGCTTAGCAGGTCTCAATGAGCAGTTCTTC,CASSLAGLNEQFF
NA,NA,TRBJ2-7,TRBV7-2,TGTGCCAGCAGCGCCGTAGGACAGTACGAGCAGTACTTC,CASSAVGQYEQYF
TRBD1,NA,TRBJ2-1,TRBV6-1,TGTGCCAGCAGGGGGACAGGGAGGGTCTACAATGAGCAGTTCTTC,CASRGTGRVYNEQFF
TRBD2,NA,TRBJ2-3,TRBV29-1,TGCAGCGTTGATTCTAGCGGACTAGCGGGATTTAGCACAGATACGCAGTATTTT,CSVDSSGLAGFSTDTQYF
NA,NA,TRBJ2-3,TRBV6-1,TGTGCCAGCAGTAGTCGCGCCCCCACAGATACGCAGTATTTT,CASSSRAPTDTQYF
TRBD1,NA,TRBJ2-3,TRBV11-2,TGTGCCAGCACCGGAAGCCGGGACAGCAACACAGATACGCAGTATTTT,CASTGSRDSNTDTQYF
NA,NA,TRBJ2-5,TRBV5-1,TGCGCCAGCAGCTTGGATCGGTTGGAGACCCAGTACTTC,CASSLDRLETQYF
TRBD1,NA,TRBJ2-7,TRBV28,TGTGCCAGCAGTACCGCCGGGACAGGGGGAGACGAGCAGTACTTC,CASSTAGTGGDEQYF
NA,NA,TRBJ1-2,TRBV6-5,TGTGCCAGCAGTTCCCGGTATGGCTACACCTTC,CASSSRYGYTF
NA,NA,TRBJ1-2,TRBV9,TGTGCCAGCTCAAAGGGAGGGTCTAACTATGGCTACACCTTC,CASSKGGSNYGYTF
NA,once,TRBJ2-7,TRBV5-1,TGCGCCAGCAGCGACAGCTACGAGCAGTACTTC,CASSDSYEQYF
NA,NA,TRBJ2-7,TRBV4-1,TGCGCCAGCAGCCAAGCCCCAGGGTTCTCCTACGAGCAGTACTTC,CASSQAPGFSYEQYF
TRBD2,NA,TRBJ2-5,TRBV7-2,TGTGCCAGCACTCTTAGCGGGGGGCCGGAGGAGACCCAGTACTTC,CASTLSGGPEETQYF
TRBD2,NA,TRBJ2-1,TRBV28,TGTGCCAGCAGTCAACTAGCGGGAGGGCCGAATGAGCAGTTCTTC,CASSQLAGGPNEQFF
NA,NA,TRBJ1-2,TRBV5-5,TGTGCCAGCAGCTTGGGACAGGCGAGGTACTATGGCTACACCTTC,CASSLGQARYYGYTF
TRBD1,NA,TRBJ1-1,TRBV5-1,TGCGCCAGCAGCTCGGGACAGGCGAACACTGAAGCTTTCTTT,CASSSGQANTEAFF
TRBD1,NA,TRBJ2-7,TRBV6-5,TGTGCCAGCAGTTACCGGACAGGGGTGGGTCACGAGCAGTACTTC,CASSYRTGVGHEQYF
TRBD2,NA,TRBJ2-1,TRBV27,TGTGCCAGCAGTTTGTCGGGACTAGCCGGTAATGAGCAGTTCTTC,CASSLSGLAGNEQFF
NA,NA,TRBJ1-1,TRBV5-1,TGCGCCAGCAGCCCTAATATGAACACTGAAGCTTTCTTT,CASSPNMNTEAFF
TRBD2,NA,TRBJ2-3,TRBV6-1,TGTGCCAGCAGTGAGAGAGCGGGGAGGAACGCCTACACAGATACGCAGTATTTT,CASSERAGRNAYTDTQYF
NA,NA,TRBJ1-2,TRBV28,TGTGCCAGCAGTGGATTGGAGCGTAACTATGGCTACACCTTC,CASSGLERNYGYTF
TRBD1,NA,TRBJ1-2,TRBV5-1,TGCGCCAGCGCTTCGACAGGGGGCGAAGGCTACACCTTC,CASASTGGEGYTF
NA,NA,TRBJ2-7,TRBV5-1,TGCGCCAGCAGGGATTCAGCGGGCGTCTCCTACGAGCAGTACTTC,CASRDSAGVSYEQYF
TRBD2,NA,TRBJ2-7,TRBV30,TGTGCCTGGAGTCTTCCCGGGGGGACCCTCTACGAGCAGTACTTC,CAWSLPGGTLYEQYF
NA,few,TRBJ2-1,TRBV27,TGTGCCAGCAGCCCGAGGGATAACCCATTGGGGAATGAGCAGTTCTTC,CASSPRDNPLGNEQFF
TRBD2,NA,TRBJ2-1,TRBV9,TGTGCCAGCAGCCCCCAGCCCAGCGGGGGGTACAATGAGCAGTTCTTC,CASSPQPSGGYNEQFF
NA,few,TRBJ1-4,TRBV5-1,TGCGCCAGCAGCTTGGACGGTAACGGTTTTAATGAAAAACTGTTTTTT,CASSLDGNGFNEKLFF
TRBD2,NA,TRBJ2-2,TRBV30,TGTGCTACCACGATGGGGCTAGCGGGCCTATACACCGGGGAGCTGTTTTTT,CATTMGLAGLYTGELFF
TRBD2,NA,TRBJ2-3,TRBV5-1,TGCGCCAGCAGCTTGGCCCGGACTAGCGGGGGGGCAGATACGCAGTATTTT,CASSLARTSGGADTQYF
TRBD2,NA,TRBJ2-3,TRBV11-2,TGTGCCAGCAGCTTTAGCGGGAGGCTTACAGATACGCAGTATTTT,CASSFSGRLTDTQYF
NA,once,TRBJ1-1,TRBV5-1,TGCGCCAGCAGCTTCCAAGGAGGGAACACTGAAGCTTTCTTT,CASSFQGGNTEAFF
NA,NA,TRBJ1-2,TRBV5-4,TGTGCCAGCATCCCCAACTCCCACAGGTATTATAACTATGGCTACACCTTC,CASIPNSHRYYNYGYTF
NA,NA,TRBJ2-7,TRBV5-5,TGTGCCAGCAGCGACTACAGGGAAGGGGGCTACGAGCAGTACTTC,CASSDYREGGYEQYF
NA,NA,TRBJ1-1,TRBV27,TGTGCCAGCAGCCCCTATGGGCATAATGAAGCTTTCTTT,CASSPYGHNEAFF
NA,few,TRBJ2-7,TRBV9,TGTGCCAGCAGCGTAGAGGCCCGAGGGGAGGCCTACGAGCAGTACTTC,CASSVEARGEAYEQYF
NA,NA,TRBJ2-7,TRBV15,TGTGCCACCAGCAAAAGATCCGGGAAGGTTACCTACGAGCAGTACTTC,CATSKRSGKVTYEQYF
TRBD2,NA,TRBJ2-3,TRBV2,TGTGCCAGCAGCCAAGGGACTAGAGTTGAGGGGGCGCAGTATTTT,CASSQGTRVEGAQYF
TRBD2,NA,TRBJ2-5,TRBV2,TGTGCCGGGGGTCGTGGGGAGGGAGAGACCCAGTACTTC,CAGGRGEGETQYF
NA,NA,TRBJ2-5,TRBV18,TGTGCCGGCGCGTTGGGGGGAGGAGAGACCCAGTACTTC,CAGALGGGETQYF
TRBD1,NA,TRBJ1-2,TRBV5-1,TGCGCCAGCAGCACCACGACAGGGGAAGATGGCTACACCTTC,CASSTTTGEDGYTF
NA,NA,TRBJ2-7,TRBV4-2,TGTGCCAGCAGCCAAGAGGTGGCAGGATCCTACGAGCAGTACTTC,CASSQEVAGSYEQYF